This T cell receptor beta chain was sequenced during a study of memory CD4+ T cells and cytomegalovirus serostatus. The sort gate was single viable CD3+CD4+CD8-CD45RO+ cells for memory CD4+ T cells. Study results and limitations: Each of approximately 61 CMV-associated TCRbeta sequences occurred in one to five individuals. The CMV-associated TCR signature appears largely within the CD4+ memory repertoire. Repertoires predicted CMV serostatus with median bootstrapped AUC of roughly 0.96.

Germline lookup yields CDR1 MNHNS and CDR2 SASEGT. This CDR3 comprises 12 residues. Between the trimmed V and J ends, which lost 4 bases and 11 bases, there was a span of 11 bases. In the case of this clone: What it binds is not known.

Original processing methods: After removing out-of-frame reads, around 2.2 million distinct TCRbeta sequences remained. The data were produced by immunoSEQ multiplex PCR, yet TCRdb's version contains in-frame clones alone and is incomplete. V and J calls and clone size are given by that table; D and trimming were obtained from the DNA. The sample lists nearly 60,000 clones, around 80% occurring once. This TCR came from an adult in good health and CMV-seronegative. The chain has TRBV6-1 and TRBJ1-4; D might be TRBD1 (5 bases). The sequenced sample consisted of memory CD4+ T cells from blood. This chain's CDR3 is CASSGQGLKLFF. In DNA form, the CDR3 reads TGTGCCAGCAGTGGGCAGGGATTGAAACTGTTTTTT.